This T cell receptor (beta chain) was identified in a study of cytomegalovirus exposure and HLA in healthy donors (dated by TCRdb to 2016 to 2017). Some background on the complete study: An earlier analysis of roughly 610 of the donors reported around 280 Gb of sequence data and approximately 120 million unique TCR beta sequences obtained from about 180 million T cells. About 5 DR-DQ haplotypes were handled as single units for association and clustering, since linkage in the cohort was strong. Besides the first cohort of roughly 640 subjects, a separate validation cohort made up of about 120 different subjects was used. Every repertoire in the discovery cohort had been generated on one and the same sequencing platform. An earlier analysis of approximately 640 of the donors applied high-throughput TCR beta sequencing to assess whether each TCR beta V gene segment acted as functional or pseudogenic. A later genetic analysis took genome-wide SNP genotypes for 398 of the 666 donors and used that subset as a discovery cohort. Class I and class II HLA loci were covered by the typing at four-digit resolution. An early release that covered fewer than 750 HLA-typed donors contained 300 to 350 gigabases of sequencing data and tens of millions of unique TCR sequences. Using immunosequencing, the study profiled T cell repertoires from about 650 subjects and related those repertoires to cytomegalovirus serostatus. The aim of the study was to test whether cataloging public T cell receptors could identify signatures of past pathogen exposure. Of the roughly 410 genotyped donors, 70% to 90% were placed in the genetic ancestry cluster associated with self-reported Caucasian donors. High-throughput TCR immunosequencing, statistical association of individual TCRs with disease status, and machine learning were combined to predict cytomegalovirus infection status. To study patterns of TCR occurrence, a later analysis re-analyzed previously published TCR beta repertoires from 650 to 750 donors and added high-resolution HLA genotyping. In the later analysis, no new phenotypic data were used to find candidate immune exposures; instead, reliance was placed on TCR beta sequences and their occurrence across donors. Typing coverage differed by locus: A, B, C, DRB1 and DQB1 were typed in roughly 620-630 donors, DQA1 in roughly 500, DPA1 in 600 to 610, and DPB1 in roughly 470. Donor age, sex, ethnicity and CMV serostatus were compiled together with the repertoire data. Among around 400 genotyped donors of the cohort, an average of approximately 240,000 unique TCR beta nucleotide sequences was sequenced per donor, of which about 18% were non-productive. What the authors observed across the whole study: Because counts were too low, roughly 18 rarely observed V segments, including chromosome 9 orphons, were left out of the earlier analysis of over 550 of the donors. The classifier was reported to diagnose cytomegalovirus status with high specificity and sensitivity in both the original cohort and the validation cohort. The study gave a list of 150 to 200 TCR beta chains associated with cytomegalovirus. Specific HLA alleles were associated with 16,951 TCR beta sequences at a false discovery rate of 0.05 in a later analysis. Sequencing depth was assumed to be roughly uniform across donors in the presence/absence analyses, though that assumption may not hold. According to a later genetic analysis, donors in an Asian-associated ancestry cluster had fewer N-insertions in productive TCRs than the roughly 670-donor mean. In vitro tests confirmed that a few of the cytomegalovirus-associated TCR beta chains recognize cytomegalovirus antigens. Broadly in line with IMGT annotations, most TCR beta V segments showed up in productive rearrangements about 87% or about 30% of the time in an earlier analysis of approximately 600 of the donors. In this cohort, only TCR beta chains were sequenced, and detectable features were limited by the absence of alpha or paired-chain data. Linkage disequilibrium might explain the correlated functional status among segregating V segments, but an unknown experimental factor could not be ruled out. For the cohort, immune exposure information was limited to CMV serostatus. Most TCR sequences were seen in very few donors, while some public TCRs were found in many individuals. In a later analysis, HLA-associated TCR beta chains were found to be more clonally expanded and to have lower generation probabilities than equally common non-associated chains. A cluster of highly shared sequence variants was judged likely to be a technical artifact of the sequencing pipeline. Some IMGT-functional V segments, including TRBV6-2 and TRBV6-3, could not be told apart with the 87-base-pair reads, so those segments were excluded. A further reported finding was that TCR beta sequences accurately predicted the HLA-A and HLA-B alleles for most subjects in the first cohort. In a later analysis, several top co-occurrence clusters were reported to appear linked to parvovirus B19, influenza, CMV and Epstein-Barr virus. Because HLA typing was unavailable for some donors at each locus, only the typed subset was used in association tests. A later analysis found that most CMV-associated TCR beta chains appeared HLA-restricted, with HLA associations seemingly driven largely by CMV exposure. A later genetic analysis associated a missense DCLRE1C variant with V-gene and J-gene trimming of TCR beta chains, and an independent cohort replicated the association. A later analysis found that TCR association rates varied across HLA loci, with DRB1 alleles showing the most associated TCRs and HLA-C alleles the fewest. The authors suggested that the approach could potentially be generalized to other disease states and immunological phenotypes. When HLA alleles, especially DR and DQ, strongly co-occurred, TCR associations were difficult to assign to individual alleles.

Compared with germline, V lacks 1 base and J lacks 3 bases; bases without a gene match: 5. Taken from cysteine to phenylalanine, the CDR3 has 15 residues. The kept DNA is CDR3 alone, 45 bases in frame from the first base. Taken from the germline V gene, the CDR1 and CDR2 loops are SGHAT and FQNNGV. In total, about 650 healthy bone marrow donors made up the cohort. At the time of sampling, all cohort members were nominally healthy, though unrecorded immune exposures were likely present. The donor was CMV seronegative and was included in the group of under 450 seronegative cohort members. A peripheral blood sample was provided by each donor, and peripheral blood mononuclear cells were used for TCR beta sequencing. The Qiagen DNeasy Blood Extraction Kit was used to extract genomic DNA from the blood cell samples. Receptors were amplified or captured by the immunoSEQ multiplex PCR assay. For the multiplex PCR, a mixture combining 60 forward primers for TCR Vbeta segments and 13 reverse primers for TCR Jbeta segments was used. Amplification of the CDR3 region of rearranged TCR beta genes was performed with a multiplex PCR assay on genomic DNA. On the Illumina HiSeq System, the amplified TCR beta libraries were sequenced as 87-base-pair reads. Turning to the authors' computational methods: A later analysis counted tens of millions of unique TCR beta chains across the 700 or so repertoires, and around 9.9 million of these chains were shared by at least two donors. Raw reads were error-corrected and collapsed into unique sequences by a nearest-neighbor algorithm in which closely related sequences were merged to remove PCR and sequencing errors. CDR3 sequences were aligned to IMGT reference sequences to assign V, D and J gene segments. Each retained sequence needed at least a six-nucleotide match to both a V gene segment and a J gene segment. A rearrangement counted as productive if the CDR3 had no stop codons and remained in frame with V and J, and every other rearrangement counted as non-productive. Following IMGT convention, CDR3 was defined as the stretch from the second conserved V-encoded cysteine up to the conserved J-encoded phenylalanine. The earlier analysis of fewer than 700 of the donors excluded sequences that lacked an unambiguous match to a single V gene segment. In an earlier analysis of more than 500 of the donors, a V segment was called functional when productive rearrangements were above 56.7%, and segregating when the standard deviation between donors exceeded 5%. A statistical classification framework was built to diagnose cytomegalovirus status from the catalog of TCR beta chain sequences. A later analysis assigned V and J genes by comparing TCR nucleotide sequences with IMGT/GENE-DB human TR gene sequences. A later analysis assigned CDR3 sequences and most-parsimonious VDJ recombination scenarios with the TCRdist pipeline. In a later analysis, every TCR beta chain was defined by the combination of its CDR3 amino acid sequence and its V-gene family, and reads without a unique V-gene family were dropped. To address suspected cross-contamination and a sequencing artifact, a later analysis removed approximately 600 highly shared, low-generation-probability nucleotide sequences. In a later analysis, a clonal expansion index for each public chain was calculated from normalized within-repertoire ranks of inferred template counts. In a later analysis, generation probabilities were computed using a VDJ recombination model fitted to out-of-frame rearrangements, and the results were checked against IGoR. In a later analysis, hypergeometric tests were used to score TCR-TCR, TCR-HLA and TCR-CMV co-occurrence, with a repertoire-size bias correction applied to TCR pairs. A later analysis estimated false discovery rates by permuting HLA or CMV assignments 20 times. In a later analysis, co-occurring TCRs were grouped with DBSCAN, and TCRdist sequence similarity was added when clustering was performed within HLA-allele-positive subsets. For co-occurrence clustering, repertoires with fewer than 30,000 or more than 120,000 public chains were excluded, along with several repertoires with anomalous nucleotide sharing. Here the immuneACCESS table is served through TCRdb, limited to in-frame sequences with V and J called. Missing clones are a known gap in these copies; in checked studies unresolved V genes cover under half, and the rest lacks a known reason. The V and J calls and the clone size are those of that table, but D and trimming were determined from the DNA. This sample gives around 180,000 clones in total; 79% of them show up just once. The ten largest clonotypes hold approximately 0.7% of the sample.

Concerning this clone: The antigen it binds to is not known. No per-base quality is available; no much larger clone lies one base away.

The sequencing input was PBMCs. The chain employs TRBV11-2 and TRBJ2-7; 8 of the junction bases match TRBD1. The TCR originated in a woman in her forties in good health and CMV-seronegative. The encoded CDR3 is CASSLGQGAGYEQYF. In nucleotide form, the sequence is TGTGCCAGCAGCTTAGGGCAGGGGGCAGGCTACGAGCAGTACTTC.